Presented here are 8 T cell receptor beta chains from one specimen sequenced in a study of T cells in Graves' hyperthyroidism and ophthalmopathy. The TCR beta CDR3 regions underwent amplification using RNA transcripts as the source. The HTBI primer set served for first-round RT-PCR of the TCR CDR3. TCRdb reprocessed the multiplex PCR reads with MiXCR, giving one entry per CDR3 protein. The data show 350,000 to 400,000 distinct CDR3 sequences, with around 14% seen just once and 11% held by the top ten. The sequenced sample consisted of blood. These receptors originate from a woman aged 55-70 years with Graves' hyperthyroidism.

Notes on this clonotype: Its ends do not fully match the called genes, so a read error is possible. The chain is built from TRBV12-3 or TRBV12-4 and TRBJ2-7; TRBD2 is a possible D gene (5 bases). CDR3 length: 13 residues. As DNA, the CDR3 is TGTGCCAGCAGTTTCAGCGGCTCCTACGAGCGGTACTTC. Residues: CASSFSGSYERYF.

The V and J genes are TRBV6-1 and TRBJ2-3, with 16 bases lining up with TRBD2. V gave up 6 bases and J gave up 1 base; unmatched junction bases: 7. Germline CDR1 reads MNHNS; CDR2 reads SASEGT. This CDR3 has 18 residues. CDR3 amino acids: CASRGTSGRDSRTDTQYF. CDR3 in DNA: TGTGCCAGCAGAGGGACTAGCGGGAGGGACTCGCGCACAGATACGCAGTATTTT.

This clonotype was observed many times. The chain has TRBV6-1 and TRBJ1-2, with D perhaps TRBD1 (5 bases). Trimming took off 7 bases at V and 4 bases at J, with 16 bases between the two ends. Germline CDR1 reads MNHNS; CDR2 reads SASEGT. There are 14 residues in the CDR3. This CDR3 is CASNQGPGGYGYTF. The CDR3 region has the DNA TGTGCCAGCAATCAGGGTCCGGGAGGCTATGGCTACACCTTC.

This clonotype was seen ten or more times. The chain joins TRBV20-1 to TRBJ2-7; 7 bases are a match to TRBD2. From germline, CDR1 is DFQATT and CDR2 SNEGSKA (reference sequence). Unmatched junction bases numbered 2, after V lost 0 bases and J lost 0 bases. The CDR3 covers 14 residues. The DNA of the CDR3 is TGCAGTGCTAGAGAGCCTAGCGGCTCCTACGAGCAGTACTTC. Protein sequence: CSAREPSGSYEQYF.

V usage is TRBV20-1 and J usage is TRBJ2-1; D not resolved. The CDR3 contains 10 residues. Germline assignment: CDR1 DFQATT and CDR2 SNEGSKA (reference sequence). V shed 0 bases and J shed 9 bases, with 3 bases lying between them. CDR3 protein: CSARESEQFF. As DNA, the CDR3 is TGCAGTGCTAGAGAGAGTGAGCAGTTCTTC.

This chain connects TRBV20-1 to TRBJ2-3; possibly TRBD2 for D (6 bases). V dropped 5 bases and J dropped 3 bases, with 15 bases sitting between them. The CDR3 length is 14 residues. Germline CDR1 is DFQATT and CDR2 is SNEGSKA (reference sequence). The CDR3 nucleotides read TGCAGTGCTTTGGACGGACGGGGGACAGATACGCAGTATTTT. It yields the protein CSALDGRGTDTQYF.

This clonotype came up a few times. A single base separates this from a much larger clone, so it may be a read error. V is TRBV2 and J is TRBJ2-5; D may be TRBD2 (5 bases). CDR1 is SNHLY and CDR2 is FYNNEI in the germline V gene. CDR3 length: 13 residues. CDR3 residues: CASIPAGQEAQYF. The CDR3 nucleotides read TGTGCCAGCATCCCTGCGGGTCAAGAGGCCCAGTACTTC.

This clonotype was found a few times. V gene TRBV12-3 or TRBV12-4 combines with J gene TRBJ1-2, with 8 bases aligning to TRBD1. The ends lost 5 bases at V and 4 bases at J; junction bases unmatched: 6. This CDR3 contains 14 residues. CDR3 amino acids: CASSGQGASYGYTF. In nucleotides, the CDR3 is TGTGCCAGCAGTGGCCAGGGGGCTAGCTATGGCTACACCTTC.